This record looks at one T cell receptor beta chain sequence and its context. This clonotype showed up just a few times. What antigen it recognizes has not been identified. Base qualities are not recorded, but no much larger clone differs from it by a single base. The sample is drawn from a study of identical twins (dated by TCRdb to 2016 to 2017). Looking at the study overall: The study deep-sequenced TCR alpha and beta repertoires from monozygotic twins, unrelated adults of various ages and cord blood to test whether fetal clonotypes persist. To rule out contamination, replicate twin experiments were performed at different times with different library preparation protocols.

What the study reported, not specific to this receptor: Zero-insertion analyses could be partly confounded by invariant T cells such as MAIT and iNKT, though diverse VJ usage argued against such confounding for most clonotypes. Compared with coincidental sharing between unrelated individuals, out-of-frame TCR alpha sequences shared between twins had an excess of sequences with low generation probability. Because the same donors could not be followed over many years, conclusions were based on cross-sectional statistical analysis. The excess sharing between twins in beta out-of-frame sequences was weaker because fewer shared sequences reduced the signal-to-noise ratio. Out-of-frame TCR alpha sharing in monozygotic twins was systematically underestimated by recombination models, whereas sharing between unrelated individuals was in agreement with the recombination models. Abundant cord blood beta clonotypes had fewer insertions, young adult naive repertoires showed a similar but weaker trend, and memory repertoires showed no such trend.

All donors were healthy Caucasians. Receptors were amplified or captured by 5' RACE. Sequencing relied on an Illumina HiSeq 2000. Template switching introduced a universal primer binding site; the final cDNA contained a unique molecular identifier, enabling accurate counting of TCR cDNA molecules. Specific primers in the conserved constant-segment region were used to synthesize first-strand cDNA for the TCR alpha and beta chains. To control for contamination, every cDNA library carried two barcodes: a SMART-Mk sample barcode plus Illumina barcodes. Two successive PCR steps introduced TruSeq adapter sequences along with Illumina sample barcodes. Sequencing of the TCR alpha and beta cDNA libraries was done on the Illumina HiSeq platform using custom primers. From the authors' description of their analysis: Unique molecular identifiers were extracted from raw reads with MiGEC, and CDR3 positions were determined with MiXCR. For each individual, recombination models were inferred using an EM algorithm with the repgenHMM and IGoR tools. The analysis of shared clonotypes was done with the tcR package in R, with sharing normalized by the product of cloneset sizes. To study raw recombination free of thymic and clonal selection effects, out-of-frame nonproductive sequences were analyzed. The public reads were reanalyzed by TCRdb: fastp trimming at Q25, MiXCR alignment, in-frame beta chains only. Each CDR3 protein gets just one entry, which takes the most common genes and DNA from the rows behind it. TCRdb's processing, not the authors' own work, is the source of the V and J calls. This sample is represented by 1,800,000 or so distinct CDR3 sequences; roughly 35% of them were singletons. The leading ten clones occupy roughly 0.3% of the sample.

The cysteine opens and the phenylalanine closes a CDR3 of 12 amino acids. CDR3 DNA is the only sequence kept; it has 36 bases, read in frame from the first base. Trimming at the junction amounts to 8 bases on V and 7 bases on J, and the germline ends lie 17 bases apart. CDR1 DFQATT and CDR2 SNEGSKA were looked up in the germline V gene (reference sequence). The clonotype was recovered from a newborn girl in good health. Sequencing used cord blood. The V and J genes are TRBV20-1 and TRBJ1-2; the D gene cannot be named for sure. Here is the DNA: TGCAGTACCCGACCAGAGGGCGGTGGCTACACCTTC. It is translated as CSTRPEGGGYTF.